Each of the 18 T cell receptor beta chains below was sequenced from the same sample in a study of breast tumors, draining lymph nodes, adjacent tissues. TCRdb re-called the multiplex PCR reads through MiXCR, storing one row per CDR3 protein. The top ten clones hold around 2.5% of a sample with fewer than 85,000 distinct CDR3 sequences, approximately 19% of them seen once. Samples came from axillary lymph nodes draining the breast cancer. The sequenced sample was axillary lymph node tissue. The receptors here all came from a female donor with breast cancer. Some clones in this sample may be carry-over from other donors' samples.

This clonotype was seen repeatedly, ten times or more. The V gene is TRBV5-1, the J gene TRBJ1-2, with a tentative D call TRBD1 (5 bases). V was trimmed by 2 bases and J by 0 bases, leaving 11 bases between them. The length of the CDR3 is 15 residues. CDR1 and CDR2 (germline): SGHRS, YFSETQ. This CDR3 reads CASSFQGKANYGYTF. In DNA, the CDR3 is TGCGCCAGCAGCTTCCAGGGTAAAGCTAACTATGGCTACACCTTC.

This clonotype is labeled medium-sized. The V call is TRBV24-1, the J call TRBJ2-7; D remains ambiguous. The CDR3 extends over 13 amino acids. The V end was cut by 2 bases, the J end by 1 base, with 5 bases between. Looked up from germline, CDR1 is KGHDR and CDR2 is SFDVKD. The CDR3 is CATSDWDSYEQYF. The CDR3 DNA follows: TGTGCCACCAGTGATTGGGATTCCTACGAGCAGTACTTC.

In this sample, this clonotype turned up many times. In DNA form, the CDR3 reads TGTGCCAGTAGTATTTCCGGGGACCAGCCCCAGCATTTT. Its translation is CASSISGDQPQHF. V is TRBV19 and J is TRBJ1-5, with a tentative D call TRBD1 (5 bases). V shed 3 bases and J shed 7 bases, with 10 bases lying between them. CDR1 is LNHDA, CDR2 SQIVND, per germline (reference sequence). The length of the CDR3 is 13 residues.

This clonotype was recorded many times. The chain employs TRBV29-1 and TRBJ2-1; no reliable D call. V shed 5 bases and J shed 4 bases, with 9 bases lying between them. The CDR3 covers 12 residues. Germline V lookup: CDR1 SQVTM, CDR2 ANQGSEA. The CDR3: CSVPSRYNEQFF. CDR3 coding DNA: TGCAGCGTTCCTAGTAGGTACAATGAGCAGTTCTTC.

This clonotype was recorded at least ten times. This chain joins TRBV9 and TRBJ1-3; tentatively, D is TRBD1 (6 bases). Trimming took 4 bases from V and 4 from J, leaving 12 bases between them. Per germline, CDR1 SGDLS and CDR2 YYNGEE. The length of the CDR3 is 14 residues. The CDR3 here is CASSFGQYGNTIYF. The CDR3 nucleotides are TGTGCCAGCAGCTTCGGACAGTACGGAAACACCATATATTTT.

This clonotype was seen ten or more times. The junction differs from germline at one of its ends, possibly a read error. This chain links TRBV7-7 with TRBJ2-5, with 8 bases fitting TRBD2. CDR3 size: 14 residues. The germline V gene encodes CDR1 SSHAT and CDR2 FNYEAQ (reference sequence). DNA for the CDR3: TGTGCTAGCAGCTCGGGAGGGGGTCCGGAGACCCAGTACTTC. Encoded protein: CASSSGGGPETQYF.

Ten or more counts support this clonotype. J is TRBJ1-2 and V is TRBV20-1; D is possibly TRBD1 (5 bases). Trimming removed 1 base from V and 6 bases from J, with 15 bases in between. Germline-derived CDR1 and CDR2 are DFQATT and SNEGSKA (reference sequence). This CDR3 contains 14 residues. CDR3 DNA sequence: TGCAGTGCTAGAGGGGACCTCGAAGAGGATGGCTACACCTTC. It encodes CSARGDLEEDGYTF.

There are many counts of this clonotype. V and J are TRBV19 and TRBJ1-2, with a possible D match to TRBD1 (5 bases). This CDR3 is built from 14 residues. Looked up from germline, CDR1 is LNHDA and CDR2 is SQIVND (reference sequence). Trimming removed 3 bases at V and 4 bases at J, with 12 bases between. CDR3 residues: CASSIHTGSYGYTF. For the CDR3, the DNA is TGTGCCAGTAGTATTCACACAGGATCCTATGGCTACACCTTC.

This clonotype has ten or more counts. This chain uses TRBV7-2 with TRBJ1-5; 8 positions match TRBD1. Losses at the gene ends were 4 bases for V and 4 bases for J; bases not matched to a gene: 6. This CDR3 is 15 amino acids long. The germline V gene has CDR1 SGHTA and CDR2 FQGNSA. CDR3 amino acids: CASSSSTGVNQPQHF. The CDR3 DNA is TGTGCCAGCAGCTCGTCGACAGGGGTGAATCAGCCCCAGCATTTT.

This clonotype was observed at least ten times. V and J are TRBV20-1 and TRBJ2-1; 10 positions match TRBD2. V lost 6 bases to trimming and J lost 6 bases; unmatched junction nucleotides: 8. Germline V lookup: CDR1 DFQATT, CDR2 SNEGSKA (reference sequence). The CDR3 contains 14 residues. CDR3 loop: CSAQTGTSVNEQFF. In nucleotides, the CDR3 is TGCAGTGCCCAGACCGGGACTAGCGTCAATGAGCAGTTCTTC.

This clonotype was seen at least ten times. V and J are TRBV20-1 and TRBJ2-3; TRBD1 is a possible D gene (5 bases). V lost 3 bases and J lost 5, with 12 bases in between. CDR1 and CDR2 (germline): DFQATT, SNEGSKA (reference sequence). This CDR3 is built from 13 residues. CDR3 protein: CSASIGAGDTQYF. In DNA form, the CDR3 reads TGCAGTGCTAGTATAGGGGCCGGAGATACGCAGTATTTT.

As concerns this clonotype: Given a much more abundant clone one base away, this may be a read error. The rearrangement uses TRBV2 and TRBJ2-2; D possibly matches TRBD1 or TRBD2 (6 bases each). The CDR3 contains 14 residues. The germline gives CDR1 SNHLY, CDR2 FYNNEI. DNA for the CDR3: TGTGCCAGCAGGGCACAGGGAGGCACCGGGAAGCTGTTTTTT. Its translation: CASRAQGGTGKLFF.

This clonotype has a count of ten or more. The chain employs TRBV20-1 and TRBJ2-1, with a possible D match to TRBD2 (6 bases). The germline gives CDR1 DFQATT, CDR2 SNEGSKA (reference sequence). Between the trimmed V and J ends, which lost 4 bases and 5 bases, there was a span of 15 bases. The CDR3 sequence is 14 residues long. The CDR3 spells CSAKKGGPNNEQFF. CDR3 in DNA: TGCAGTGCTAAAAAGGGAGGCCCCAACAATGAGCAGTTCTTC.

Concerning this clonotype itself: This sequence may be a read error, since a much larger clone differs from it by one base. The genes are TRBV19 and TRBJ1-3; no clear D gene. CDR3 length: 14 amino acids. V dropped 8 bases and J dropped 0 bases, with 11 bases sitting between them. Germline V gene sequence: CDR1 LNHDA, CDR2 SQIVND (reference sequence). The CDR3 loop is CASAESSSGNTIYF. In DNA, the CDR3 is TGTGCCAGTGCTGAGTCTTCCTCTGGAAACACCATATATTTT.

This clonotype was seen repeatedly, ten times or more. The rearrangement joins TRBV6-5 to TRBJ1-2; 9 bases match TRBD1. CDR1 and CDR2 (germline): MNHEY, SVGAGI. Trimming took 6 bases from V and 9 from J; bases not matched to a gene: 5. The CDR3 length is 12 residues. CDR3 sequence (DNA): TGTGCCAGCAGCCCGGGACAGGGACGCTACACCTTC. Translated, it gives CASSPGQGRYTF.

In its sample, this clonotype was seen many times. This chain joins TRBV20-1 and TRBJ2-5; no clear D gene. V lost 3 bases and J 5 bases, leaving 16 bases between the germline ends. The germline gives CDR1 DFQATT, CDR2 SNEGSKA (reference sequence). This CDR3 is 14 amino acids long. The DNA of the CDR3 is TGCAGTGCTAGTCCCCAAGACCGAGTTGAGACCCAGTACTTC. Protein product: CSASPQDRVETQYF.

This clonotype was seen once. A much larger clone lies one base from this, so it may be a read error. J is TRBJ2-7 and V is TRBV20-1; the D gene is possibly TRBD1 (6 bases). CDR1 is DFQATT, CDR2 SNEGSKA, per germline (reference sequence). This CDR3 spans 14 amino acids. This CDR3 is CSTRDDRYPYEQYF. Written as DNA, the CDR3 is TGCAGTACTAGAGACGACAGGTATCCCTACGAGCAGTACTTC.

This clonotype appeared many times. This rearrangement joins TRBV20-1 to TRBJ2-3; D gene uncertain. The V gene's germline CDR1 is DFQATT and CDR2 SNEGSKA (reference sequence). Trimming pared 3 bases from V and 3 bases from J, leaving 10 bases between. This CDR3 region has 13 residues. The CDR3 sequence is CSARLVGTDTQYF. The CDR3 nucleotides read TGCAGTGCTAGGCTGGTGGGAACAGATACGCAGTATTTT.